This passage covers 10 T cell receptor beta chains from one sample sequenced in a study of T cells in Graves' hyperthyroidism and ophthalmopathy. RNA transcripts provided the source from which TCR beta CDR3 regions were amplified. The HTBI primer set was used in a first-round RT-PCR of the TCR CDR3. TCRdb independently ran MiXCR on the multiplex PCR reads; one entry per CDR3 protein. The table has roughly 500,000 distinct CDR3 sequences, about 16% seen once. The sample comprised blood. The receptors here all came from a woman under 40 with Graves' ophthalmopathy.

The CDR3 nucleotides read TGTGCCAGCGCCAAAAGGGGGCTGTACGAGCAGTACTTC. Encoded protein: CASAKRGLYEQYF. The chain uses TRBV19 and TRBJ2-7; 7 bases are shared with TRBD1. The germline gives CDR1 LNHDA, CDR2 SQIVND (reference sequence). V shed 9 bases and J 4 bases; nucleotides not matched to a gene: 9. This CDR3 spans 13 amino acids.

Ten or more counts support this clonotype. This rearrangement joins TRBV24-1 to TRBJ2-5; D is unresolved. The V end lost 4 bases, the J end lost 5 bases, and 13 bases lay between the germline ends. CDR1 and CDR2 (germline): KGHDR, SFDVKD. The CDR3 has 14 residues. CDR3 amino acids: CATSDPGPRETQYF. The CDR3 DNA sequence: TGTGCCACCAGTGACCCTGGACCGAGGGAGACCCAGTACTTC.

This clonotype came up a few times. The rearrangement joins TRBV12-3 or TRBV12-4 to TRBJ2-7; D may match TRBD1 or TRBD2 (5 bases each). This CDR3 is 12 amino acids long. V lost 8 bases to trimming and J lost 9 bases, with 17 bases between them. CDR3 nucleotides: TGTGCCAGCGGCACCTCCGGGACGGTGCAGTACTTC. It is translated as CASGTSGTVQYF.

This clonotype has just a few counts. The chain links TRBV7-9 to TRBJ2-3; 13 bases line up with TRBD2. V shed 5 bases and J 6 bases; nucleotides not matched to a gene: 8. This CDR3 comprises 16 residues. The V gene's germline CDR1 is SEHNR and CDR2 FQNEAQ (reference sequence). The CDR3 DNA follows: TGTGCCAGCAGCCCAACTAGCGGGAGGGCCCAGGATACGCAGTATTTT. This codes for CASSPTSGRAQDTQYF.

The rearrangement links TRBV12-3 or TRBV12-4 to TRBJ1-3; D is undetermined. The CDR3 covers 15 residues. V was trimmed by 6 bases and J by 4 bases, leaving 16 bases between them. CDR3: CASSPDGLGGNTIYF. In DNA form, the CDR3 reads TGTGCCAGCAGCCCCGATGGGCTTGGGGGAAACACCATATATTTT.

This clonotype was counted a few times. This chain joins TRBV11-1 and TRBJ1-6; D is ambiguous. Germline assignment: CDR1 SGHAT and CDR2 FQDESV (reference sequence). The V and J ends lost 5 bases and 5 bases respectively, with 16 bases between them. CDR3 length: 16 residues. CDR3 amino acids: CASSPKTRGHNSPLHF. The CDR3 DNA is TGTGCCAGCAGCCCGAAAACCCGGGGTCATAATTCACCCCTCCACTTT.

This rearrangement joins TRBV18 to TRBJ1-1, with D perhaps matching TRBD1 (6 bases). Trimming stripped 2 bases from V and 7 bases from J, with 14 bases between. The germline V gene has CDR1 KGHSH and CDR2 LQKENI. The CDR3 length is 14 residues. CDR3 sequence: CASSPGTRIHEAFF. The CDR3 DNA follows: TGTGCCAGCTCACCAGGGACACGTATCCATGAAGCTTTCTTT.

As concerns this clonotype: Since a much larger clone is just one base distant, this may be a read error. This chain joins TRBV30 and TRBJ2-1; D not certain. Germline lookup yields CDR1 GTSNPN and CDR2 SVGIG (reference sequence). The CDR3 length is 15 residues. CDR3 DNA sequence: TGTGCCTGGAGTGAAAGCGCACAGTTCTACAATGAGCGGTTCTTC. Residues: CAWSESAQFYNERFF.

This rearrangement joins TRBV10-2 to TRBJ2-2; 7 nucleotides match TRBD2. V trimming: 4 bases; J trimming: 0 bases; junction bases outside the gene matches: 2. This CDR3 is 15 amino acids long. The germline V gene has CDR1 WSHSY and CDR2 SAAADI. The CDR3 nucleotides read TGCGCCAGCAGTGGGACTAGGCCGAACACCGGGGAGCTGTTTTTT. Its protein product is CASSGTRPNTGELFF.

This clonotype was found many times. The gene calls are TRBV19 and TRBJ2-7; 8 bases map to TRBD2. The CDR3 runs to 15 residues. Trimming cost V 7 bases and J 6 bases; bases outside gene matches: 14. Germline CDR1 is LNHDA and CDR2 is SQIVND (reference sequence). The CDR3 reads CASKGTGGPFPEQYF. CDR3 DNA sequence: TGTGCCAGTAAGGGGACGGGAGGGCCATTTCCCGAGCAGTACTTC.